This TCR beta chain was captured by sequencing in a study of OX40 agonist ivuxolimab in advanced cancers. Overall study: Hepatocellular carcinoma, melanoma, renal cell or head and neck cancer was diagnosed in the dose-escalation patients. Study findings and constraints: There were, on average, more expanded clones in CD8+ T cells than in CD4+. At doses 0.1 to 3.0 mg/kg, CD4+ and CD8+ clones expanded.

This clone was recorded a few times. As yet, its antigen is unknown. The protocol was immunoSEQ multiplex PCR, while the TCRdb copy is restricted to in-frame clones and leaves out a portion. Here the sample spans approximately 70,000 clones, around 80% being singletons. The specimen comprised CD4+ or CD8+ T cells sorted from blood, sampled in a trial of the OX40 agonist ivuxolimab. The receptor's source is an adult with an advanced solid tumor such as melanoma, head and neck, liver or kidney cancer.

CDR3 protein: CASSRPVAGENIQYF. CDR3 DNA: TGTGCCAGCTCACGTCCAGTTGCGGGGGAAAACATTCAGTACTTC. This chain connects TRBV18 to TRBJ2-4, with 7 bases fitting TRBD2. The germline V gene has CDR1 KGHSH and CDR2 LQKENI. The J segment lost 5 bases and the V segment lost 4 bases, leaving 8 bases of the junction unmatched. This CDR3 spans 15 amino acids.